This TCR beta chain was identified in a study of blood T cell repertoires in COVID-19. Whole-study context: The origin of the acute and convalescent COVID-19 samples was the United States, Italy and Spain. The cDNA or gDNA used as material had been derived from T cells, B-cell-depleted T cells, or PBMCs.

This clone has only a few counts. The data were produced by immunoSEQ multiplex PCR, yet TCRdb's version contains in-frame clones alone and is incomplete. Counted here are under 150,000 clones, approximately 81% occurring once; the ten biggest clones make up 3% to 3.5%. The V and J ends lost 3 bases and 16 bases respectively, with 20 bases between them. CDR3 length: 13 residues. Germline values: CDR1 SGHDT, CDR2 YYEEEE. Source material: peripheral blood. This clonotype originated in a man in his forties with acute or convalescent COVID-19. The chain recombines TRBV5-6 with TRBJ2-4; D call uncertain. CDR3 amino acids: CASSSRLLRLYYF. CDR3 nucleotide sequence: TGTGCCAGCAGCTCGAGGCTTCTCCGCCTTTACTACTTC.